A selection of T cell receptor beta chains follows, all from one sample in a study of CD8 T cells in Susac syndrome. TCRdb analysed the immunoSEQ multiplex PCR reads with MiXCR anew, one entry per CDR3 protein. This table holds approximately 120,000 distinct CDR3 sequences, 80% to 95% found once. The source material was CD4+ T cells from PBMCs. The source is a human donor in good health. CDR3s include the opening cysteine and the closing phenylalanine or tryptophan. The D gene is left open where the match is weak. Not all rows give a size; the values are once, few, many and, for expanded clones, a class.

clone size: NA
D gene: NA
V gene: TRBV13
J gene: TRBJ1-1
CDR3 protein: CASSQVVGATEAFF
CDR3 DNA: TGTGCCAGCAGCCAGGTCGTGGGGGCCACTGAAGCTTTCTTT

clone size: NA
D gene: NA
V gene: TRBV25-1
J gene: TRBJ1-2
CDR3 protein: CASSRGLDGYTF
CDR3 DNA: TGTGCCAGCTCGCGGGGGCTGGATGGCTACACCTTC

clone size: NA
D gene: TRBD2
V gene: TRBV9
J gene: TRBJ2-3
CDR3 protein: CASSGQGGGASADTQYF
CDR3 DNA: TGTGCCAGCAGCGGCCAGGGCGGGGGGGCGTCCGCAGATACGCAGTATTTT

clone size: once
D gene: NA
V gene: TRBV4-2
J gene: TRBJ2-5
CDR3 protein: CASSPSLGDQETQYF
CDR3 DNA: TGTGCCAGCAGCCCCTCACTAGGGGACCAAGAGACCCAGTACTTC

clone size: NA
D gene: NA
V gene: TRBV7-2
J gene: TRBJ1-2
CDR3 protein: CASSLEGSGNGYTF
CDR3 DNA: TGTGCCAGCAGCTTAGAGGGGTCAGGGAATGGCTACACCTTC

clone size: NA
D gene: TRBD2
V gene: TRBV7-2
J gene: TRBJ2-4
CDR3 protein: CASSLTSGSRNIQYF
CDR3 DNA: TGTGCCAGCAGCTTGACTAGCGGGAGTAGAAACATTCAGTACTTC

clone size: NA
D gene: TRBD1
V gene: TRBV13
J gene: TRBJ1-2
CDR3 protein: CASSLDREHVYGYTF
CDR3 DNA: TGTGCCAGCAGTTTGGACAGGGAACATGTCTATGGCTACACCTTC

clone size: NA
D gene: NA
V gene: TRBV5-6
J gene: TRBJ1-3
CDR3 protein: CASSGGWGLADSGNTIYF
CDR3 DNA: TGTGCCAGCAGCGGGGGCTGGGGGCTGGCCGACTCTGGAAACACCATATATTTT

clone size: NA
D gene: TRBD2
V gene: TRBV5-1
J gene: TRBJ2-2
CDR3 protein: CASSSGLAGGAGTGELFF
CDR3 DNA: TGCGCCAGCAGCTCCGGACTAGCGGGAGGAGCGGGCACCGGGGAGCTGTTTTTT

clone size: NA
D gene: TRBD1
V gene: TRBV6-4
J gene: TRBJ2-1
CDR3 protein: CASSEQGENNEQFF
CDR3 DNA: TGTGCCAGCAGTGAACAGGGGGAGAACAATGAGCAGTTCTTC

clone size: NA
D gene: TRBD1
V gene: TRBV7-2
J gene: TRBJ1-1
CDR3 protein: CASSSRTGFDTEAFF
CDR3 DNA: TGTGCCAGCAGCAGTCGGACAGGGTTTGACACTGAAGCTTTCTTT

clone size: NA
D gene: NA
V gene: TRBV29-1
J gene: TRBJ2-1
CDR3 protein: CSVVTAYNEQFF
CDR3 DNA: TGCAGCGTTGTGACAGCCTACAATGAGCAGTTCTTC

clone size: NA
D gene: NA
V gene: TRBV29-1
J gene: TRBJ2-7
CDR3 protein: CSVVSYEQYF
CDR3 DNA: TGCAGCGTTGTCTCCTACGAGCAGTACTTC

clone size: NA
D gene: NA
V gene: TRBV10-3
J gene: TRBJ2-5
CDR3 protein: CAISLSMTGEQETQYF
CDR3 DNA: TGTGCCATCAGTCTTTCAATGACAGGAGAGCAAGAGACCCAGTACTTC